One and the same sample provided the 18 T cell receptor beta chains below, sequenced in a study of cytomegalovirus exposure and HLA in healthy donors. The PCR made use of 60 Vbeta and 13 Jbeta primers. Clones were read by immunoSEQ multiplex PCR, and TCRdb kept only the in-frame ones, dropping some. Its table lists around 78,000 clones. The sample consisted of PBMCs. Receptor source: a man between 18 and 29 years old in good health and CMV-seropositive.

This chain joins TRBV28 and TRBJ1-1; D ambiguous. The germline V gene has CDR1 MDHEN and CDR2 SYDVKM. The CDR3 is 12 residues long. Trimming took off 6 bases at V and 7 bases at J, with 12 bases between the two ends. CDR3 protein: CASRTTRVEAFF. CDR3 nucleotide sequence: TGTGCCAGCAGAACTACCAGAGTTGAAGCTTTCTTT.

V is TRBV27 and J is TRBJ1-5, with TRBD1 as a possible D gene (6 bases). The CDR3 is 17 residues long. CDR1 and CDR2 from the germline V gene are MNHEY and SMNVEV (reference sequence). Trimming cost V 6 bases and J 8 bases, with 26 bases left between them. The CDR3 reads CASRDSKTGSKGKPQHF. CDR3 nucleotide sequence: TGTGCCAGCAGGGACTCGAAGACAGGCTCGAAGGGAAAGCCCCAGCATTTT.

The CDR3 sequence is CASSIGGVWTEAFF. The DNA of the CDR3 is TGTGCCAGTAGTATAGGCGGGGTATGGACTGAAGCTTTCTTT. J is TRBJ1-1 and V is TRBV19, with D hard to call. The V end lost 1 base, the J end lost 5 bases, and 11 bases lay between the germline ends. Germline V gives CDR1 LNHDA, CDR2 SQIVND (reference sequence). The CDR3 totals 14 residues.

The gene calls are TRBV2 and TRBJ2-7; 8 bases are a match to TRBD1. Germline trimming cut 7 bases from V and 3 bases from J; bases unmatched to any gene: 14. The V gene's germline CDR1 is SNHLY and CDR2 FYNNEI. CDR3 length: 16 residues. The CDR3 nucleotides read TGTGCCAGCACCATGTCGGGACAGGACACTCTCTACGAGCAGTACTTC. Translated: CASTMSGQDTLYEQYF.

This chain connects TRBV29-1 to TRBJ2-7; D not certain. Germline V gene lookup returns CDR1 SQVTM and CDR2 ANQGSEA. The CDR3 runs to 11 residues. The V end lost 6 bases, the J end lost 3 bases, and 9 bases lay between the germline ends. The CDR3 here is CSVFIGYEQYF. CDR3 DNA: TGCAGCGTCTTTATCGGCTACGAGCAGTACTTC.

The gene calls are TRBV18 and TRBJ1-1; TRBD1 might be the D (6 bases). Germline-derived CDR1 and CDR2 are KGHSH and LQKENI. The germline V and J ends were trimmed by 0 bases and 4 bases, with 24 bases remaining between them. The CDR3 is made up of 19 amino acids. In DNA form, the CDR3 reads TGTGCCAGCTCACCACCGGGTTTGGGGACACTTCTTGCGGGCACTGAAGCTTTCTTT. Its translation: CASSPPGLGTLLAGTEAFF.

The rearrangement uses TRBV2 and TRBJ2-1, with 9 bases fitting TRBD2. The CDR3 has 17 residues. Trimming removed 5 bases from V and 2 bases from J; junction bases left unmatched: 10. CDR1 and CDR2 from the germline V gene are SNHLY and FYNNEI. CDR3 sequence reads: CASSFGGLAGPYNEQFF. The CDR3 bases are TGTGCCAGCAGTTTCGGCGGGCTAGCGGGACCCTACAATGAGCAGTTCTTC.

This chain connects TRBV5-5 to TRBJ2-7; 10 positions match TRBD1. This CDR3 comprises 14 residues. Unmatched junction bases numbered 4, after V lost 4 bases and J lost 3 bases. Germline values: CDR1 SGHKS, CDR2 YYEKEE (reference sequence). CDR3 bases: TGTGCCAGCAGCCCCGGACAGGGGGGCTACGAGCAGTACTTC. It encodes CASSPGQGGYEQYF.

The chain couples TRBV4-1 to TRBJ1-5; TRBD1 matches at 9 bases. The CDR3 runs to 15 residues. J was trimmed by 0 bases and V by 6 bases; bases with no gene match: 3. The germline V gene encodes CDR1 MGHRA and CDR2 YSYEKL. The chain's CDR3 is CASRWTGDSNQPQHF. The DNA for the CDR3 is TGCGCCAGCAGATGGACAGGGGATAGCAATCAGCCCCAGCATTTT.

The chain carries TRBV6-1 and TRBJ2-2; TRBD2 agrees at 7 bases. CDR3 length: 15 amino acids. The germline V gene encodes CDR1 MNHNS and CDR2 SASEGT. V lost 4 bases to trimming and J lost 4 bases; unmatched junction nucleotides: 6. DNA of the CDR3: TGTGCCAGCAGTGTGGGAGGGCCCGGCACCGGGGAGCTGTTTTTT. This sequence encodes CASSVGGPGTGELFF.

This chain connects TRBV7-9 to TRBJ1-6; 8 bases match TRBD1. Germline V CDR1 and CDR2: SEHNR, FQNEAQ (reference sequence). The length of the CDR3 is 16 residues. V lost 4 bases, J lost 9 bases, and 11 bases stayed unmatched. The CDR3 here is CASSWDRTMLGSPLHF. CDR3 bases: TGTGCCAGCAGCTGGGACAGGACGATGTTGGGTTCACCCCTCCACTTT.

The V gene is TRBV15, the J gene TRBJ1-1; D unclear. Trimming left V 0 bases short and J 5 bases short, with 7 bases between. The CDR3 runs 13 residues. In germline, CDR1 is LNHNV, CDR2 YYDKDF (reference sequence). CDR3 loop: CATSRDGVTEAFF. The CDR3 DNA is TGTGCCACCAGCAGAGATGGAGTAACTGAAGCTTTCTTT.

The chain uses TRBV4-1 and TRBJ1-5, with a weak D call TRBD1 (6 bases). Trimming cost V 4 bases and J 6 bases, with 10 bases left between them. The V gene's germline CDR1 is MGHRA and CDR2 YSYEKL. The CDR3 is 13 residues long. CDR3 loop: CASSLTGGQPQHF. In DNA form, the CDR3 reads TGCGCCAGCAGCCTGACAGGAGGTCAGCCCCAGCATTTT.

The chain is built from TRBV27 and TRBJ1-2, with TRBD1 identical over 8 bases. This CDR3 is 15 amino acids long. The junction had 10 bases not matched to a gene; V was cut back by 6 bases and J by 4 bases. Looked up from germline, CDR1 is MNHEY and CDR2 is SMNVEV (reference sequence). In DNA form, the CDR3 reads TGTGCCAGCAGACGATTCAGGGGGCGCTCCTATGGCTACACCTTC. The encoded protein is CASRRFRGRSYGYTF.

This rearrangement joins TRBV6-5 to TRBJ2-7, with D possibly being TRBD1 (9 bases). The V gene lost 5 bases and the J gene lost 6 bases, with 20 bases spanning the gap. Germline V CDR1 and CDR2: MNHEY, SVGAGI. This CDR3 is 15 amino acids long. CDR3 region: CASSAPQGAGGEQYF. The CDR3 DNA is TGTGCCAGCAGTGCACCACAGGGGGCGGGGGGCGAGCAGTACTTC.

The rearrangement joins TRBV9 to TRBJ2-3; TRBD2 is a possible D gene (7 bases). The germline V gene encodes CDR1 SGDLS and CDR2 YYNGEE. V was trimmed by 6 bases and J by 2 bases, leaving 13 bases between them. This CDR3 has 14 amino acids. CDR3 nucleotides: TGTGCCAGCAAGGGGGGGGCCTCCACAGATACGCAGTATTTT. It codes for CASKGGASTDTQYF.

V gene TRBV6-5 combines with J gene TRBJ1-5; D possibly corresponds to TRBD1 (5 bases). From germline, CDR1 is MNHEY and CDR2 SVGAGI. The V end lost 6 bases, the J end lost 4 bases, and 10 bases lay between the germline ends. The CDR3 consists of 13 residues. As DNA, the CDR3 is TGTGCCAGCAGCCCCGGGGGGAATCAGCCCCAGCATTTT. Translated, it gives CASSPGGNQPQHF.

The chain recombines TRBV7-2 with TRBJ1-2; D uncertain. V was clipped by 2 bases and J by 5 bases, with 15 bases between them. This CDR3 has 15 residues. From germline, CDR1 is SGHTA and CDR2 FQGNSA. The CDR3 sequence: CASSLRGRNHYGYTF. In nucleotides, the CDR3 is TGTGCCAGCAGCTTAAGAGGCAGAAACCATTATGGCTACACCTTC.